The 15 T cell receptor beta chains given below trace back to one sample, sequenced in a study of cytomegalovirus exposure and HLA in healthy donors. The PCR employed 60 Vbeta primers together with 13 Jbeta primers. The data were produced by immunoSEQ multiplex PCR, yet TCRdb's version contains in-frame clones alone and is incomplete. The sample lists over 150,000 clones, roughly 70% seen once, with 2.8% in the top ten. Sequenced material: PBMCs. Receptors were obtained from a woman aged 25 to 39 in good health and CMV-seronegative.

CDR3 in amino acids: CASSRLVDNEQFF. As DNA, the CDR3 is TGTGCCAGCAGTCGGTTGGTAGACAATGAGCAGTTCTTC. V usage is TRBV6-1 and J usage is TRBJ2-1; D not resolved. V lost 5 bases, J lost 5 bases, and 10 bases lay in between. This CDR3 spans 13 amino acids. Germline CDR1 MNHNS, CDR2 SASEGT.

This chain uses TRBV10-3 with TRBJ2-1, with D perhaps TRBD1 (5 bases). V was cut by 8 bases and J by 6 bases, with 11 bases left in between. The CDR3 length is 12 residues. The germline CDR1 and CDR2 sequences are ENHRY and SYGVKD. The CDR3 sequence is CAIRQQLNEQFF. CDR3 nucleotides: TGTGCCATCCGACAGCAACTCAATGAGCAGTTCTTC.

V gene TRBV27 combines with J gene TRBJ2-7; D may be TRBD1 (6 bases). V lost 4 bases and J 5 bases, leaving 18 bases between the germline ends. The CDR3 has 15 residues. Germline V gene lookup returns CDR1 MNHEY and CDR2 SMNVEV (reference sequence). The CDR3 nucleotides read TGTGCCAGCAGTTACACAGGGATACCTTCTCACGAGCAGTACTTC. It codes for CASSYTGIPSHEQYF.

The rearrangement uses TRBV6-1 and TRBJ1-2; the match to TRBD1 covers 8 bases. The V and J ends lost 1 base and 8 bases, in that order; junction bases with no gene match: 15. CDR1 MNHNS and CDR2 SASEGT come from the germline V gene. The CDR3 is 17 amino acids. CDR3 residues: CASSEGGQGAYSRGYTF. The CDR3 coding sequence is TGTGCCAGCAGTGAAGGGGGTCAGGGGGCTTATAGCCGCGGCTACACCTTC.

Here the CDR3 DNA reads TGTGCCAGCAGCTTTAGCGGGAGGCCGTACAATGAGCAGTTCTTC. It translates to CASSFSGRPYNEQFF. The gene calls are TRBV7-6 and TRBJ2-1; TRBD2 matches 10 bases. The V gene's germline CDR1 is SGHVS and CDR2 FNYEAQ. This CDR3 has 15 amino acids. Trimming removed 3 bases from V and 4 bases from J; junction bases left unmatched: 3. The whole variable domain, filled in from reference TRBV7-6 and TRBJ2-1, reads GAGVSQSPRYKVTKRGQDVALRCDPISGHVSLYWYRQALGQGPEFLTYFNYEAQQDKSGLPNDRFSAERPEGSISTLTIQRTEQRDSAMYRCASSFSGRPYNEQFFGPGTRLTVL.

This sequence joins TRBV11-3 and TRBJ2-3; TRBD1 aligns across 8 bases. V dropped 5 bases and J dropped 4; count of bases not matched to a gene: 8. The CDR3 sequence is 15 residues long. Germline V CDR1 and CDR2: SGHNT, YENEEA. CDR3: CASSPSQGAADTQYF. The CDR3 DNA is TGTGCCAGCAGCCCCAGCCAGGGGGCGGCAGATACGCAGTATTTT. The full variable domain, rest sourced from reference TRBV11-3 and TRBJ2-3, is EAGVVQSPRYKIIEKKQPVAFWCNPISGHNTLYWYLQNLGQGPELLIRYENEEAVDDSQLPKDRFSAERLKGVDSTLKIQPAELGDSAVYLCASSPSQGAADTQYFGPGTRLTVL.

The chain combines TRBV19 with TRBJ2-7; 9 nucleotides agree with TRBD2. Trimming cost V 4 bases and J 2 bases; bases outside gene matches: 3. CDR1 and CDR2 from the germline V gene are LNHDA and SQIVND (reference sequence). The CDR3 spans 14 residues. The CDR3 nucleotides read TGTGCCAGTAGTACGTCTAGCGGGACCTACGAGCAGTACTTC. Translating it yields CASSTSSGTYEQYF.

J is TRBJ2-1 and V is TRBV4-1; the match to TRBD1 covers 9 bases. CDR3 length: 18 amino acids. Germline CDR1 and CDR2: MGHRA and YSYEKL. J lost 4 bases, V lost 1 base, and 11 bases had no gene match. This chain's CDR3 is CASSQVTGGSWGYNEQFF. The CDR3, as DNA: TGCGCCAGCAGCCAAGTCACAGGGGGCTCCTGGGGTTACAATGAGCAGTTCTTC.

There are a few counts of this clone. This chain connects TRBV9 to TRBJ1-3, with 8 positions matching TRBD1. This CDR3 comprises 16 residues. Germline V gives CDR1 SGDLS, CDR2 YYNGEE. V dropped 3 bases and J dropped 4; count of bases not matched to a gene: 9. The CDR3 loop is CASSAGKTGVGNTIYF. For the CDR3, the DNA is TGTGCCAGCAGCGCGGGAAAGACAGGGGTCGGAAACACCATATATTTT.

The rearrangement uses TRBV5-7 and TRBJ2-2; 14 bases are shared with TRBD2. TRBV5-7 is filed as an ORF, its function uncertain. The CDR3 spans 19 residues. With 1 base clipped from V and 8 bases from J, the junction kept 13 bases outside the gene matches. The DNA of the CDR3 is TGTGCCAGCAGCTTGCGGGGACTAGCGGGGGACCACGAGGTTGGGGAGCTGTTTTTT. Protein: CASSLRGLAGDHEVGELFF.

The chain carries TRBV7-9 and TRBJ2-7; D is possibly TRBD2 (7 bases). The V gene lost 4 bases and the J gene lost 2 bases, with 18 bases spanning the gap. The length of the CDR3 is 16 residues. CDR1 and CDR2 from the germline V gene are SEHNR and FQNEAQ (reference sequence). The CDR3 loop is CASSSPHSGTTYEQYF. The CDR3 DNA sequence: TGTGCCAGCAGCTCCCCGCACAGCGGGACAACCTACGAGCAGTACTTC.

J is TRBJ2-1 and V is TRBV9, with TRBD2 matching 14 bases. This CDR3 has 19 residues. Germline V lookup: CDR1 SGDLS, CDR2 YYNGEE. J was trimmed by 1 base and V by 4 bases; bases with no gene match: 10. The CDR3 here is CASSLLGLAGEASYNEQFF. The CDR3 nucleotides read TGTGCCAGCAGCCTCCTGGGACTAGCGGGAGAGGCGTCCTACAATGAGCAGTTCTTC.

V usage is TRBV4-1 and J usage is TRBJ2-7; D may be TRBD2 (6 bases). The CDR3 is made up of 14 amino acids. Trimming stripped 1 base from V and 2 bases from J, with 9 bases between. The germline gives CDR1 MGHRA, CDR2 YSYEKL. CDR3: CASSQGWGAYEQYF. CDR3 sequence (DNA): TGCGCCAGCAGCCAAGGGTGGGGGGCCTACGAGCAGTACTTC.

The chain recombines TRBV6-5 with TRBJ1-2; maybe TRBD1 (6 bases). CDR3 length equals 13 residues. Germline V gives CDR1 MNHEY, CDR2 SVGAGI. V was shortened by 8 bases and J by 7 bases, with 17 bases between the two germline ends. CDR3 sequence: CASSVGGGFGYTF. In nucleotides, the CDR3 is TGTGCCAGCTCCGTGGGAGGGGGGTTTGGCTACACCTTC.

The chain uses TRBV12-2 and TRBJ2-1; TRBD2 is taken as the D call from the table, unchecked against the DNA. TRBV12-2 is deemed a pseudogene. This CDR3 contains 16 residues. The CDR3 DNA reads TGTGCAAGTCGCTTAGCGCCGGGGGTGACCTACAATGAGCAGTTCTTC. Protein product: CASRLAPGVTYNEQFF.